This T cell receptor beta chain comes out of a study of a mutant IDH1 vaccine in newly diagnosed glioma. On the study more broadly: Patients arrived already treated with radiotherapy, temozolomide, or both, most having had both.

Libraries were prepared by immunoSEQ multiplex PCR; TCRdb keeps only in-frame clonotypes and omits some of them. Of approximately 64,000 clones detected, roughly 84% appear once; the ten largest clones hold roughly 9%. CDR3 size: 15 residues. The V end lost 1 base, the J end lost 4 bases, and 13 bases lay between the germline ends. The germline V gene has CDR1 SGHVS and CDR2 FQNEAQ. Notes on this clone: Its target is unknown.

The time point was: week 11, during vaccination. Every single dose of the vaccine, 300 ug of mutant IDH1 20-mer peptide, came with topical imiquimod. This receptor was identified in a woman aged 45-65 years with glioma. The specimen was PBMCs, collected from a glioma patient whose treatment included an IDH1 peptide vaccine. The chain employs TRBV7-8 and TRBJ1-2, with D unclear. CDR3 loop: CASSLGAARGYGYTF. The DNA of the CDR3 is TGTGCCAGCAGCTTAGGGGCAGCCCGGGGCTATGGCTACACCTTC.